This paragraph reports one TCR beta chain. Antigen unknown. Germline V gene lookup returns CDR1 MNHNS and CDR2 SASEGT. The CDR3 sequence is 13 residues long. With V trimmed by 6 bases and J by 3 bases, 4 bases remained unmatched. These data come from a study of cytomegalovirus exposure and HLA in healthy donors. Study information: An earlier analysis identified 120 million or so unique TCR beta sequences in 150 million to 200 million T cells.

The PCR employed 60 Vbeta primers together with 13 Jbeta primers. Original handling: The count from a later analysis was 60 million to 85 million unique TCR beta chains, some 10 million of them shared. Profiling relied on immunoSEQ multiplex PCR, and the TCRdb table lists in-frame clones only, not all of them. Clonal size and the V and J genes are those of that table, whereas D and trimming came from the DNA. The sample yields about 140,000 clones, 80% to 85% seen once. Study findings and constraints: Reports described diagnosis of cytomegalovirus status by the classifier as highly specific and sensitive.

The chain couples TRBV6-1 to TRBJ1-1, with 7 bases identical to TRBD1. This TCR was sampled from a female donor in good health and CMV-seronegative. The sequenced sample consisted of PBMCs. CDR3 coding DNA: TGTGCCAGCAGACAAGACAGGGACACTGAAGCTTTCTTT. Protein: CASRQDRDTEAFF.